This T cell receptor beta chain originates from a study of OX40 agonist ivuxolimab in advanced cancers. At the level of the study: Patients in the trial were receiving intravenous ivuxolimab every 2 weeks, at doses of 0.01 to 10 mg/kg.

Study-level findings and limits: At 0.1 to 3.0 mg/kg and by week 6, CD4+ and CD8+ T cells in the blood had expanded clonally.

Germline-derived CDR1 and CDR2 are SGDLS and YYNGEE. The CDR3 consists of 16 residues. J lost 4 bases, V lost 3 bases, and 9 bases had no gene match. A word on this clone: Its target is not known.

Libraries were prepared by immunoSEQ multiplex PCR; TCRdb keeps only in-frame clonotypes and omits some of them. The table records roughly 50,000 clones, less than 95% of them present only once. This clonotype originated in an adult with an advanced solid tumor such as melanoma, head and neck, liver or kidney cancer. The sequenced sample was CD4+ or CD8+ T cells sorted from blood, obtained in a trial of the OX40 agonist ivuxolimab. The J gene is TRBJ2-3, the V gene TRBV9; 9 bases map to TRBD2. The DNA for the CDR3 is TGTGCCAGCAGCGAACCTAGCGGGGTGGGGCCAGATACGCAGTATTTT. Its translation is CASSEPSGVGPDTQYF.